The sequence of this TCR beta chain was determined in a study of brain T cells in children with intractable seizures. Study outcomes and limitations: Pre- and post-surgery blood differed in depth, so pre-surgery absences may be undersampling.

Remarks on this clone: What it binds is unknown. At the DNA level, this CDR3 is encoded by other sequences in the same sample as well.

Time point described: blood from clinic visit 5 months post-surgery; TSC patient then seizure free. Only cases whose brain tissue showed the highest T cell transcript signatures were sequenced. Pre-surgery treatment included at least one anti-epileptic drug. TCRdb's copy holds only in-frame clones and misses some; the assay was immunoSEQ multiplex PCR. Of hundreds of thousands of clones in the sample, over 90% were seen once. This CDR3 has 13 residues. The V gene's germline CDR1 is GTSNPN and CDR2 SVGIG (reference sequence). Trimming removed 0 bases at V and 1 base at J, with 6 bases between. V usage is TRBV30 and J usage is TRBJ1-1; no clear D gene. This sample comprised peripheral blood, obtained roughly 5 months after surgery. The TCR comes from a boy under three years old with tuberous sclerosis and intractable seizures. The CDR3 is CAWSVRGNTEAFF. Written as DNA, the CDR3 is TGTGCCTGGAGTGTTCGAGGGAACACTGAAGCTTTCTTT.